Listed here is a single T cell receptor (beta chain). The antigen this receptor binds is unknown. Qualities for individual bases were not recorded, and no much larger clone is one base off. These data originate in a study of cytomegalovirus exposure and HLA in healthy donors (dated by TCRdb to between 2016 and 2019). For the wider study: In an earlier analysis of roughly 590 of the donors, around 300 Gb of sequence data and some 100 million unique TCR beta sequences from some 170 million T cells were reported. Because of strong linkage in the cohort, a few DR-DQ haplotypes were treated as single units for association and clustering. To decide whether each TCR beta V gene segment behaved as functional or pseudogenic, an earlier analysis of approximately 620 of the donors relied on high-throughput TCR beta sequencing. Every repertoire in the discovery cohort had been generated on one and the same sequencing platform. The study aimed to test whether signatures of past pathogen exposure could be identified by cataloging public T cell receptors. Among the roughly 400 genotyped donors, roughly 80% belonged to the genetic ancestry cluster associated with self-reported Caucasian donors. Besides the first cohort of approximately 710 subjects, a separate validation cohort made up of about 120 different subjects was used. The later analysis used no new phenotypic data to find candidate immune exposures, relying instead on TCR beta sequences and their occurrence across donors. In a later analysis, previously published TCR beta repertoires from 670 or so donors were re-analyzed and high-resolution HLA genotyping was added so that TCR occurrence patterns could be studied. The number of typed donors differed by locus: roughly 629-630 for A, B, C, DRB1 and DQB1; approximately 520 for DQA1; around 610 for DPA1; and about 450 for DPB1. Class I and class II HLA loci were covered by the typing at four-digit resolution. Roughly 300 gigabases of sequencing data and approximately 80 million unique TCR sequences were included in an early release covering over 600 HLA-typed donors. The study profiled the T cell repertoires of 666 subjects by immunosequencing and related them to cytomegalovirus serostatus. Donor age, sex, ethnicity and CMV serostatus were compiled alongside the repertoire data. In a later genetic analysis, genome-wide SNP genotypes for about three fifths of the 666 donors were used, and that subset was treated as a discovery cohort. On average, roughly 200,000 unique TCR beta nucleotide sequences were sequenced per donor among fewer than 500 genotyped donors of the cohort, with 15% to 20% of those sequences being non-productive. The study combined high-throughput TCR immunosequencing, statistical association of individual TCRs with disease status, and machine learning to predict cytomegalovirus infection status.

Preparation of the library involved the immunoSEQ multiplex PCR assay. For the multiplex PCR, a mixture combining 60 forward primers for TCR Vbeta segments and 13 reverse primers for TCR Jbeta segments was used. Amplification of the CDR3 region of rearranged TCR beta genes was performed with a multiplex PCR assay on genomic DNA. The amplified TCR beta libraries were sequenced on the Illumina HiSeq System as 87-base-pair reads. The original methods were these. In a later analysis, some 80 million unique TCR beta chains were counted across the roughly 610 repertoires, and roughly 10 million of these chains were shared by at least two donors. To remove PCR and sequencing errors, raw reads were error-corrected and collapsed into unique sequences using a nearest-neighbor algorithm that merged closely related sequences. To assign V, D and J gene segments, CDR3 sequences were aligned to IMGT reference sequences. Each retained sequence needed at least a six-nucleotide match to both a V gene segment and a J gene segment. A rearrangement was called productive if the CDR3 had no stop codons and remained in frame with V and J, and every other rearrangement was called non-productive. Following IMGT convention, CDR3 was defined as the stretch from the second conserved V-encoded cysteine up to the conserved J-encoded phenylalanine. The earlier analysis of 587 of the donors excluded any sequence lacking an unambiguous match to a single V gene segment. An earlier analysis of just under 600 of the donors called V segments functional above 56.7% productive rearrangements and segregating when the between-donor standard deviation exceeded 5%. A statistical classification framework was built to diagnose cytomegalovirus status from the catalog of TCR beta chain sequences. In a later analysis, V and J genes were assigned by comparing TCR nucleotide sequences against IMGT/GENE-DB human TR gene sequences. A later analysis assigned CDR3 sequences and most-parsimonious VDJ recombination scenarios with the TCRdist pipeline. In a later analysis, every TCR beta chain was defined by the combination of its CDR3 amino acid sequence and its V-gene family, and reads without a unique V-gene family were dropped. To address suspected cross-contamination and a sequencing artifact, a later analysis removed 592 highly shared, low-generation-probability nucleotide sequences. In a later analysis, a clonal expansion index for each public chain was calculated from normalized within-repertoire ranks of inferred template counts. In a later analysis, generation probabilities were computed with a VDJ recombination model fitted to out-of-frame rearrangements, and the resulting probabilities were checked against IGoR. In a later analysis, TCR-TCR, TCR-HLA and TCR-CMV co-occurrence was scored with hypergeometric tests, and a repertoire-size bias correction was applied to TCR pairs. False discovery rates were estimated in a later analysis by permuting HLA or CMV assignments 20 times. In a later analysis, co-occurring TCRs were grouped with DBSCAN, and TCRdist sequence similarity was added when clustering was performed within HLA-allele-positive subsets. Repertoires with fewer than 30,000 or more than 120,000 public chains were left out of co-occurrence clustering, as were a handful of repertoires with anomalous nucleotide sharing. Drawn from immuneACCESS, this table holds only the in-frame rearrangements with V and J called that TCRdb kept. Clones are partly lost; checked studies trace under half to an unresolved V gene and leave the rest unexplained. V and J calls plus clone size are reproduced from that table; the DNA served to infer D and trimming. The sample yields nearly 200,000 clones; more than 75% were counted once. Over 5% of the sample comes from the top ten.

The cohort comprised several hundred healthy bone marrow donors. At the time of sampling, every cohort member was nominally healthy, though immune exposures that went unrecorded were likely present. The donor tested CMV seropositive, placing the donor among the 289 seropositive members of the cohort. Every donor gave a peripheral blood sample, and the peripheral blood mononuclear cells from that sample were used for TCR beta sequencing. Genomic DNA was extracted from the blood cell samples with the Qiagen DNeasy Blood Extraction Kit. Overall study results and their limits: A further reported finding was that TCR beta sequences accurately predicted the HLA-A and HLA-B alleles for most subjects in the first cohort. Compared with the approximately 710-donor mean, donors in an Asian-associated ancestry cluster had fewer N-insertions in productive TCRs, according to a later genetic analysis. V-gene and J-gene trimming of TCR beta chains was associated with a missense DCLRE1C variant in a later genetic analysis, and the association was replicated in an independent cohort. Because counts were too low, about 18 rarely observed V segments, including chromosome 9 orphons, were excluded from the earlier analysis of 500 to 700 of the donors. According to the authors, the approach could potentially be generalized to other disease states and immunological phenotypes. Roughly uniform sequencing depth across donors was assumed in presence/absence analyses, although this assumption may not hold. In a later analysis, most CMV-associated TCR beta chains were found to appear HLA-restricted, with HLA associations seemingly driven largely by CMV exposure. Broadly in line with IMGT annotations, most TCR beta V segments showed up in productive rearrangements about 87% or about 30% of the time in an earlier analysis of several hundred of the donors. Specific HLA alleles were associated with 15,000 to 20,000 TCR beta sequences at a false discovery rate of 0.05 in a later analysis. In a later analysis, the rate of TCR association differed among HLA loci, with DRB1 alleles having the most associated TCRs and HLA-C alleles having the fewest. Linkage disequilibrium might explain the correlated functional status among segregating V segments, but an unknown experimental factor could not be ruled out. In the study, around 150 TCR beta chains were listed as associated with cytomegalovirus. Across donors, most TCR sequences were observed very rarely, whereas some public TCRs were present in many individuals. A later analysis found that HLA-associated TCR beta chains were more clonally expanded and had lower generation probabilities than equally common non-associated chains. Several of the top co-occurrence clusters appeared to be linked to parvovirus B19, influenza, CMV and Epstein-Barr virus, according to a later analysis. Some IMGT-functional V segments, including TRBV6-2 and TRBV6-3, could not be told apart with the 87-base-pair reads, so those segments were excluded. Because HLA typing was unavailable for some donors at each locus, only the typed subset was used in association tests. When HLA alleles, especially DR and DQ, strongly co-occurred, attributing TCR associations to individual alleles was difficult. A cluster of highly shared sequence variants was judged likely to represent a technical artifact of the sequencing pipeline. In this cohort, only TCR beta chains were sequenced, and detectable features were limited by the absence of alpha or paired-chain data. A few of the identified cytomegalovirus-associated TCR beta chains were confirmed in vitro to be specific for cytomegalovirus antigens. In both the original and validation cohorts, the classifier was reported to diagnose cytomegalovirus status with high specificity and sensitivity. Immune exposure information for the cohort was limited to CMV serostatus.

V is pruned by 3 bases and J by 1 base, leaving 3 bases of the junction without a gene match. The CDR3 starts with the cysteine, ends with the phenylalanine, and has 15 residues. Of all the DNA, just the CDR3 is kept, 45 bases in frame from base 1. CDR1 and CDR2, per the germline V gene, are SGHDN and FVKESK. The rearranged segments are TRBV14 and TRBJ1-3; 7 of the junction bases match TRBD1. This clonotype was obtained from a woman in her fifties or sixties in good health and CMV-seropositive. Sequencing input: PBMCs. This receptor has the CDR3 CASSQLTGSGNTIYF. The nucleotides are TGTGCCAGCAGCCAGTTGACAGGGTCTGGAAACACCATATATTTT.